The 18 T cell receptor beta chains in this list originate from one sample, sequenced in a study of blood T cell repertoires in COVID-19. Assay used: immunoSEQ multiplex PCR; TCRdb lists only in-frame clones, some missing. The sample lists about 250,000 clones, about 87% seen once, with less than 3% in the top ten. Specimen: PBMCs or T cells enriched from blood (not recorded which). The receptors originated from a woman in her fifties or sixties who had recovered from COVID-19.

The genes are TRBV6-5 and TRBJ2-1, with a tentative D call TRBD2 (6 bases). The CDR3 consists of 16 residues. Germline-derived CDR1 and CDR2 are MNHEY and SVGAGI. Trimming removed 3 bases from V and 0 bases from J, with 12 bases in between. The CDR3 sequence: CASSYTGESSYNEQFF. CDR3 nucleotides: TGTGCCAGCAGTTATACGGGAGAGAGCTCCTACAATGAGCAGTTCTTC.

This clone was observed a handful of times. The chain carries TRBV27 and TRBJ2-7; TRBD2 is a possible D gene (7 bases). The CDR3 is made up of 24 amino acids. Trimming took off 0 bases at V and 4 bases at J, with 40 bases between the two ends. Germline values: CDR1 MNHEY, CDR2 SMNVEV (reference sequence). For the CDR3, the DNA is TGTGCCAGCAGTTTATCACCAGGAGGCTGGGGGGGCCGTTGGGTTGGCAGCGAGGCTTACGAGCAGTACTTC. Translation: CASSLSPGGWGGRWVGSEAYEQYF.

CDR3 bases: TGTGCCAGCAGATTAGCGGGATTAAATGAGCAGTTCTTC. Translation gives CASRLAGLNEQFF. The chain recombines TRBV6-5 with TRBJ2-1; 8 bases are a match to TRBD2. With V trimmed by 6 bases and J by 7 bases, 5 bases remained unmatched. Germline V gene sequence: CDR1 MNHEY, CDR2 SVGAGI. The CDR3 contains 13 residues.

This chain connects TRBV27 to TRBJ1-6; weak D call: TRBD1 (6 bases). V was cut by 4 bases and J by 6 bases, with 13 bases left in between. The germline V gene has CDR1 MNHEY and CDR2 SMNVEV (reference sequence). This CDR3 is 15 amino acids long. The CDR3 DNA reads TGTGCCAGCAGTTCGGGACAAGTCTTTAATTCACCCCTCCACTTT. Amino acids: CASSSGQVFNSPLHF.

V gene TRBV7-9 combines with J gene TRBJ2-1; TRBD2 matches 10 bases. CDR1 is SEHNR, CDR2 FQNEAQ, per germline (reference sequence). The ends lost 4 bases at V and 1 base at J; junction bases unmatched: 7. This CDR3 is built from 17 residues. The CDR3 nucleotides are TGTGCCAGCAGCTCAACCACTAGCGGGACTTCCTACAATGAGCAGTTCTTC. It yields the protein CASSSTTSGTSYNEQFF.

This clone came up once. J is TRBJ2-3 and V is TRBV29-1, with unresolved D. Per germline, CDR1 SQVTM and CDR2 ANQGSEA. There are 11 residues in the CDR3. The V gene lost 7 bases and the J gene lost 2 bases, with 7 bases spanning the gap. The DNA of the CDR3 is TGCAGCGCCAGGATCACAGATACGCAGTATTTT. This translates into CSARITDTQYF.

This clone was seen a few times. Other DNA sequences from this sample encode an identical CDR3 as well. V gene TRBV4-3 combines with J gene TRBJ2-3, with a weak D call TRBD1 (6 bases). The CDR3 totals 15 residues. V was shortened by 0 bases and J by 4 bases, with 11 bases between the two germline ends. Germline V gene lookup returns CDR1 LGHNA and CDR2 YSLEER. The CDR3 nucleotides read TGCGCCAGCAGCCAAGAGGGCAGGGGCCCAGATACGCAGTATTTT. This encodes CASSQEGRGPDTQYF.

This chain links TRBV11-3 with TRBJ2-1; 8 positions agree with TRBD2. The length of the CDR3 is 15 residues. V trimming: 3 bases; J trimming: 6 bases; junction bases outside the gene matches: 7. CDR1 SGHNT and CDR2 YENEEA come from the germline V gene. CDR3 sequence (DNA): TGTGCCAGCAGCTTCAGTAACGGGAGGGTCAATGAGCAGTTCTTC. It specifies CASSFSNGRVNEQFF.

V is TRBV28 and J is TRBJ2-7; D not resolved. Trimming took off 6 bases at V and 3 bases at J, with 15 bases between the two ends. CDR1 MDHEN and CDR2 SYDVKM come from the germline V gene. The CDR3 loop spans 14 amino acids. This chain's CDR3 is CASSTRDTYYEQYF. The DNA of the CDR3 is TGTGCCAGCAGCACCCGCGACACTTACTACGAGCAGTACTTC.

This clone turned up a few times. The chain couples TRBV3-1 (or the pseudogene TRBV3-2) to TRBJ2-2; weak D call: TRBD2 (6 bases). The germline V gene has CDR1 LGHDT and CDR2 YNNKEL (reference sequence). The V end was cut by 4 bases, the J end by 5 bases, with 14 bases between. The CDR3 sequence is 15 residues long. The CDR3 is CASSRDSGLTGELFF. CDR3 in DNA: TGTGCCAGCAGCCGAGATAGCGGTCTGACCGGGGAGCTGTTTTTT.

The CDR3 coding sequence is TGTGCCAGCAGCTCCGGGACAGGGGTAGATACGCAGTATTTT. This gives the protein CASSSGTGVDTQYF. This chain links TRBV7-2 with TRBJ2-3; 10 positions agree with TRBD1. The CDR3 loop spans 14 amino acids. Germline values: CDR1 SGHTA, CDR2 FQGNSA. After removal of 4 bases from V and 5 bases from J, the junction contained 3 bases not matched to a gene. Full variable domain (rest looked up from reference TRBV7-2 and TRBJ2-3): GAGVSQSPSNKVTEKGKDVELRCDPISGHTALYWYRQSLGQGLEFLIYFQGNSAPDKSGLPSDRFSAERTGGSVSTLTIQRTQQEDSAVYLCASSSGTGVDTQYFGPGTRLTVL.

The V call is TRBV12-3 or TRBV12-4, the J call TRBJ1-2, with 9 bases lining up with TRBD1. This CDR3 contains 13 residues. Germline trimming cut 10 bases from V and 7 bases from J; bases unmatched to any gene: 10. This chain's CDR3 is CATTGGADLGYTF. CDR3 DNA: TGTGCCACCACAGGGGGCGCGGATCTTGGCTACACCTTC.

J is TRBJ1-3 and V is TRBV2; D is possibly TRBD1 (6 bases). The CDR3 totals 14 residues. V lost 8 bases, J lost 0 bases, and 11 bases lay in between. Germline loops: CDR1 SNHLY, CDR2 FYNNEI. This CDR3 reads CASGTGNSGNTIYF. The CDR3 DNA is TGTGCCAGCGGAACAGGGAACTCTGGAAACACCATATATTTT.

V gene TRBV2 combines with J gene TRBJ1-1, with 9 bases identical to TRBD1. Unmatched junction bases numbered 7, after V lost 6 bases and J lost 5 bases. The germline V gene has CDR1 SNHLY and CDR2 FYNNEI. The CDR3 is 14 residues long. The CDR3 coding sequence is TGTGCCAGCAGGTCACAGGGGGCAGGGACTGAAGCTTTCTTT. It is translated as CASRSQGAGTEAFF.

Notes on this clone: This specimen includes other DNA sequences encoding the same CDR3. This CDR3 is CASSLGGLNTEAFF. In DNA, the CDR3 is TGCGCCAGCAGCTTGGGGGGGCTGAACACTGAAGCTTTCTTT. The chain employs TRBV5-1 and TRBJ1-1; perhaps TRBD1 as D (6 bases). CDR1 is SGHRS, CDR2 YFSETQ, per germline. Trimming took 0 bases from V and 0 from J, leaving 6 bases between them. The CDR3 has 14 amino acids.

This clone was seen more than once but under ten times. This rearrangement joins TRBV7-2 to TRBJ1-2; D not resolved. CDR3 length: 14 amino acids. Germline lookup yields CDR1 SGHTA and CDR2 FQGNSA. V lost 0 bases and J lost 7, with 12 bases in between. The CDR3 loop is CASSLATTPIGYTF. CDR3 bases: TGTGCCAGCAGCTTAGCGACGACTCCTATTGGCTACACCTTC.

This chain's CDR3 is CATSRAGERADTQYF. CDR3 sequence (DNA): TGTGCCACCAGCAGAGCCGGGGAGAGGGCAGATACGCAGTATTTT. The genes are TRBV15 and TRBJ2-3, with D possibly TRBD2 on 5 matching bases. The V and J ends lost 1 base and 4 bases respectively, with 12 bases between them. The length of the CDR3 is 15 residues. The germline V gene encodes CDR1 LNHNV and CDR2 YYDKDF (reference sequence).

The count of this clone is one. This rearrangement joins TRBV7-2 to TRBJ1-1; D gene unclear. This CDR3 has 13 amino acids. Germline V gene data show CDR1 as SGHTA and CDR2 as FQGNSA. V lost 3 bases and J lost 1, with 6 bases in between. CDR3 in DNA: TGTGCCAGCAGCTTGTACAGGAACACTGAAGCTTTCTTT. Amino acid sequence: CASSLYRNTEAFF. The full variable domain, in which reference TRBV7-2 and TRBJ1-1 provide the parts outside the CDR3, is GAGVSQSPSNKVTEKGKDVELRCDPISGHTALYWYRQSLGQGLEFLIYFQGNSAPDKSGLPSDRFSAERTGGSVSTLTIQRTQQEDSAVYLCASSLYRNTEAFFGQGTRLTVV.